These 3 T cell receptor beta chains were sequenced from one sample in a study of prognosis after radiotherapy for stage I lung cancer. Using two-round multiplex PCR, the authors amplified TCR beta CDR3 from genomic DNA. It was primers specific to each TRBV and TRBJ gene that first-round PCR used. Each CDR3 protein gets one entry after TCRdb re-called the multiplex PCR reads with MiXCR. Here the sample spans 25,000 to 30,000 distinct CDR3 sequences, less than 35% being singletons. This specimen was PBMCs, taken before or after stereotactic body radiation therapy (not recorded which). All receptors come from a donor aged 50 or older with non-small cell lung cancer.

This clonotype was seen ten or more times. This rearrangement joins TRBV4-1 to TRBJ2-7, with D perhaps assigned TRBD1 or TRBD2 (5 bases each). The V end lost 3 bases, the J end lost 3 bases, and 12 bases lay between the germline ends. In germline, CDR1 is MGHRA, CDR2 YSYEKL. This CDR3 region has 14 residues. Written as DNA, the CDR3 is TGCGCCAGCAGCCAGGGGCGGGCAGGCTACGAGCAGTACTTC. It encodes CASSQGRAGYEQYF.

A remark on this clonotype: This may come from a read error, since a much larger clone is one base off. This chain's CDR3 is CASSNPRDRGYF. CDR3 sequence (DNA): TGTGCCAGCAGTAACCCCCGGGACAGGGGATATTTC. The V and J genes are TRBV6-1 and TRBJ2-7, with 10 bases identical to TRBD1. This CDR3 spans 12 amino acids. Germline CDR1 MNHNS, CDR2 SASEGT.

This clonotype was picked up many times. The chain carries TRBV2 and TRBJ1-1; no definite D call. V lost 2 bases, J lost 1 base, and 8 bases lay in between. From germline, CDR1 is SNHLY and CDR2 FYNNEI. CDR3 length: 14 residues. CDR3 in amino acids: CASSELQSNTEAFF. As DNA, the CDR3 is TGTGCCAGCAGTGAATTACAGTCGAACACTGAAGCTTTCTTT.